A single sample is the source of the 32 T cell receptor beta chains below, sequenced in a study of CD4 T cells in relation to SARS-CoV-2 and coronaviruses. TCRdb's copy holds only in-frame clones and misses some; the assay was immunoSEQ multiplex PCR. The sample yields about 36,000 clones, roughly 80% seen once. These receptors lack a known antigen. What was sequenced was naive CD4+ T cells from PBMCs, cultured in vitro. Subset specified: naive CD4+ T cells isolated by negative enrichment. The receptors originated from an adult with COVID-19.

This chain connects TRBV5-1 to TRBJ2-3, with D maybe TRBD1 (5 bases). Trimming removed 5 bases at V and 0 bases at J, with 10 bases between. Germline CDR1 is SGHRS and CDR2 is YFSETQ. There are 14 residues in the CDR3. Written as DNA, the CDR3 is TGCGCCAGCAGTTCCCAGGGTAGCACAGATACGCAGTATTTT. It encodes CASSSQGSTDTQYF.

The V gene is TRBV9, the J gene TRBJ2-1; 10 bases line up with TRBD2. The CDR3 runs to 15 residues. Germline V lookup: CDR1 SGDLS, CDR2 YYNGEE. V trimming: 1 base; J trimming: 6 bases; junction bases outside the gene matches: 4. CDR3: CASSVSSGSTNEQFF. CDR3 nucleotides: TGTGCCAGCAGCGTATCTAGCGGGAGTACCAATGAGCAGTTCTTC.

The chain is built from TRBV6-5 and TRBJ1-6, with D perhaps TRBD1 (6 bases). The V gene lost 0 bases and the J gene lost 10 bases, with 16 bases spanning the gap. The germline V gene has CDR1 MNHEY and CDR2 SVGAGI. This CDR3 is 16 amino acids long. The CDR3 DNA follows: TGTGCCAGCAGTTACTCGAGTGGGGGCACGGGATCACCCCTCCACTTT. It yields the protein CASSYSSGGTGSPLHF.

The J gene is TRBJ2-1, the V gene TRBV3-1 (or the pseudogene TRBV3-2); no definite D call. The CDR3 sequence is 11 residues long. Trimming left V 4 bases short and J 9 bases short, with 7 bases between. Germline CDR1 reads LGHDT; CDR2 reads YNNKEL (reference sequence). The CDR3, as DNA: TGTGCCAGCAGCCTCCGCGGTGAGCAGTTCTTC. Translating gives CASSLRGEQFF.

This rearrangement joins TRBV6-5 to TRBJ2-1; 9 nucleotides line up with TRBD2. The V gene's germline CDR1 is MNHEY and CDR2 SVGAGI. The CDR3 is 15 residues long. V dropped 10 bases and J dropped 7; count of bases not matched to a gene: 14. The CDR3 spells CATSQGLAGSNEQFF. CDR3 DNA sequence: TGTGCCACCTCTCAGGGTCTAGCGGGATCAAATGAGCAGTTCTTC.

The rearrangement links TRBV14 to TRBJ2-7, with no clear D. The CDR3 extends over 14 amino acids. The V end lost 2 bases, the J end lost 7 bases, and 15 bases lay between the germline ends. The germline gives CDR1 SGHDN, CDR2 FVKESK. CDR3 sequence reads: CASSQITRDWEQYF. The CDR3 DNA is TGTGCCAGCAGCCAAATTACCAGAGACTGGGAGCAGTACTTC.

V is TRBV18 and J is TRBJ2-1; the match to TRBD2 covers 9 bases. The germline V gene has CDR1 KGHSH and CDR2 LQKENI. The ends lost 6 bases at V and 4 bases at J; junction bases unmatched: 10. The CDR3 is 16 amino acids. The CDR3 reads CASSPDSGRTYNEQFF. CDR3 DNA sequence: TGTGCCAGCTCTCCCGACAGCGGGAGGACTTACAATGAGCAGTTCTTC.

This clone was seen only a few times. The V gene is TRBV5-4, the J gene TRBJ2-1; no definite D call. The germline V and J ends were trimmed by 0 bases and 8 bases, with 9 bases remaining between them. Germline CDR1 is SGHNT and CDR2 is YYREEE (reference sequence). The CDR3 has 13 residues. The CDR3 region is CASSLDKAHEQFF. The CDR3 DNA reads TGTGCCAGCAGCTTGGATAAGGCCCATGAGCAGTTCTTC.

This clone was detected once. V is TRBV3-1 (or the pseudogene TRBV3-2) and J is TRBJ2-7; 13 bases fit TRBD2. The trim removed 2 bases at V and 5 bases at J, leaving 3 bases unmatched. The CDR3 is 15 amino acids. Germline V gene lookup returns CDR1 LGHDT and CDR2 YNNKEL (reference sequence). CDR3 bases: TGTGCCAGCAGCCAAACTAGCGGGAGGGCCAACGAGCAGTACTTC. Translating it yields CASSQTSGRANEQYF.

This clone was detected once. The chain has TRBV21-1 and TRBJ2-1; the listed D gene, TRBD2, was not tested against the DNA. TRBV21-1 corresponds to a pseudogene. The CDR3 is 24 residues long. The CDR3 DNA reads TGTGCCAGCAGCAAAGAACGGAAAATTTGGGTCATTGGAGCGGGAGCAAGAATCTACAATGAGCAGTTCTTC. Amino acid sequence: CASSKERKIWVIGAGARIYNEQFF.

This clone was found a few times. V usage is TRBV4-2 and J usage is TRBJ2-3; D possibly corresponds to TRBD2 (5 bases). The germline V and J ends were trimmed by 0 bases and 2 bases, with 15 bases remaining between them. Germline CDR1 reads LGHNA; CDR2 reads YNFKEQ. CDR3 length: 17 amino acids. As DNA, the CDR3 is TGTGCCAGCAGCCAAGAGGGAGCACATCTCCCCACAGATACGCAGTATTTT. Amino acid sequence: CASSQEGAHLPTDTQYF.

In this sample, this clone turned up once. V is TRBV4-1 and J is TRBJ1-5; tentative D call: TRBD1 (5 bases). V lost 6 bases, J lost 0 bases, and 9 bases lay in between. The CDR3 has 14 amino acids. From germline, CDR1 is MGHRA and CDR2 YSYEKL. CDR3 DNA sequence: TGCGCCAGCAGTCGACAGTATAGCAATCAGCCCCAGCATTTT. It encodes CASSRQYSNQPQHF.

This clone has just one count. For the CDR3, the DNA is TGTGCCAGCAGTTTAACGGGCTTCCAGCCCCAGCATTTT. Protein: CASSLTGFQPQHF. The genes are TRBV28 and TRBJ1-5; D gene ambiguous. V shed 2 bases and J shed 7 bases, with 9 bases lying between them. Per the germline V gene, CDR1 is MDHEN and CDR2 is SYDVKM. The CDR3 is made up of 13 amino acids.

V usage is TRBV4-2 and J usage is TRBJ2-3; 9 nucleotides align to TRBD2. The junction had 3 bases not matched to a gene; V was cut back by 0 bases and J by 11 bases. Looked up from germline, CDR1 is LGHNA and CDR2 is YNFKEQ. The CDR3 spans 13 residues. This CDR3 is CASSQDSGRGQYF. The CDR3 DNA reads TGTGCCAGCAGCCAAGATAGCGGGAGAGGGCAGTATTTT.

The chain links TRBV19 to TRBJ2-1; possibly TRBD2 for D (6 bases). Trimming left V 1 base short and J 2 bases short, with 9 bases between. The CDR3 consists of 15 residues. Germline-derived CDR1 and CDR2 are LNHDA and SQIVND (reference sequence). CDR3 amino acids: CASSIVPGAYNEQFF. The CDR3 DNA is TGTGCCAGTAGTATAGTGCCGGGGGCCTACAATGAGCAGTTCTTC.

This clone was observed a few times. The chain has TRBV10-3 and TRBJ1-2, with 7 bases fitting TRBD1. From germline, CDR1 is ENHRY and CDR2 SYGVKD. J gave up 2 bases and V 4 bases, and 7 bases lay outside the gene matches. This CDR3 comprises 15 residues. The CDR3 DNA is TGTGCCATCAGTGCAGGACAGGCCAAAAACTATGGCTACACCTTC. This sequence encodes CAISAGQAKNYGYTF.

V usage is TRBV3-1 (or the pseudogene TRBV3-2) and J usage is TRBJ2-5; D gene ambiguous. V gave up 1 base and J gave up 4 bases, with 16 bases separating them. Per germline, CDR1 LGHDT and CDR2 YNNKEL (reference sequence). CDR3 size: 16 residues. The CDR3 sequence: CASSQVVGLRSETQYF. CDR3 coding DNA: TGTGCCAGCAGCCAAGTTGTGGGGTTGAGGTCAGAGACCCAGTACTTC.

The genes are TRBV6-6 and TRBJ1-6; D is possibly TRBD1 (6 bases). CDR3 length equals 16 residues. Trimming took off 0 bases at V and 9 bases at J, with 15 bases between the two ends. Germline V lookup: CDR1 MNHNY, CDR2 SVGAGI (reference sequence). This CDR3 reads CASSYSKGHGISPLHF. The DNA for the CDR3 is TGTGCCAGCAGTTACTCTAAGGGACACGGGATTTCACCCCTCCACTTT.

The rearrangement links TRBV6-5 to TRBJ2-1, with TRBD2 matching over 11 bases. Germline CDR1 MNHEY, CDR2 SVGAGI. V shed 6 bases, J shed 8 bases, and the junction held 9 bases outside the gene matches. CDR3 length equals 15 residues. CDR3 loop: CASSIAGGPMDEQFF. In DNA, the CDR3 is TGTGCCAGCAGCATAGCGGGAGGGCCTATGGATGAGCAGTTCTTC.

This clone appeared a single time. This rearrangement joins TRBV6-5 to TRBJ2-7; 11 bases line up with TRBD1. Germline trimming cut 5 bases from V and 3 bases from J; bases unmatched to any gene: 3. The length of the CDR3 is 14 residues. Germline V lookup: CDR1 MNHEY, CDR2 SVGAGI. DNA for the CDR3: TGTGCCAGCAGTACCGGGACAGGGGGCTACGAGCAGTACTTC. Translating gives CASSTGTGGYEQYF.

The J gene is TRBJ1-2, the V gene TRBV30; 7 bases are a match to TRBD1. Losses at the gene ends were 1 base for V and 4 bases for J; bases not matched to a gene: 3. The length of the CDR3 is 13 residues. Per germline, CDR1 GTSNPN and CDR2 SVGIG (reference sequence). The CDR3 nucleotides read TGTGCCTGGAGTGGGGGACAGTTCTATGGCTACACCTTC. Amino acid sequence: CAWSGGQFYGYTF.

J is TRBJ1-1 and V is TRBV30, with 8 bases aligning to TRBD1. Trimming removed 4 bases from V and 5 bases from J; junction bases left unmatched: 9. CDR1 and CDR2 from the germline V gene are GTSNPN and SVGIG (reference sequence). There are 14 residues in the CDR3. CDR3 sequence (DNA): TGTGCCTGGAATCTCCAGGGGGCGGGAACTGAAGCTTTCTTT. It yields the protein CAWNLQGAGTEAFF.

J is TRBJ2-5 and V is TRBV14; D possibly corresponds to TRBD1 (6 bases). CDR3 length equals 14 residues. Trimming left V 3 bases short and J 3 bases short, with 11 bases between. The germline CDR1 and CDR2 sequences are SGHDN and FVKESK. CDR3 region: CASSHLGGEETQYF. The CDR3 DNA reads as TGTGCCAGCAGCCATCTAGGGGGAGAAGAGACCCAGTACTTC.

The rearrangement links TRBV28 to TRBJ1-1; TRBD1 aligns across 8 bases. In germline, CDR1 is MDHEN, CDR2 SYDVKM. This CDR3 region has 18 residues. V shed 7 bases and J 10 bases; nucleotides not matched to a gene: 26. The CDR3 reads CASTTSGQGRVEGFGAFF. CDR3 sequence (DNA): TGTGCCAGCACCACTTCCGGACAGGGTAGAGTCGAGGGGTTTGGAGCTTTCTTT.

This chain joins TRBV10-3 and TRBJ1-3, with 9 positions matching TRBD1. Germline V gives CDR1 ENHRY, CDR2 SYGVKD. V shed 7 bases, J shed 4 bases, and the junction held 14 bases outside the gene matches. CDR3 length: 17 amino acids. CDR3 loop: CAITDRGSLRPGNTIYF. The CDR3 DNA reads as TGTGCCATCACCGACAGGGGGTCACTTCGGCCGGGAAACACCATATATTTT.

The CDR3 bases are TGTGCCAGCAGTGGGCTAGCGGGAGGGAGCACCGGGGAGCTGTTTTTT. Amino acids: CASSGLAGGSTGELFF. J is TRBJ2-2 and V is TRBV2, with 12 nucleotides matching TRBD2. V lost 4 bases to trimming and J lost 4 bases; unmatched junction nucleotides: 4. The CDR3 totals 16 residues. CDR1 is SNHLY and CDR2 is FYNNEI in the germline V gene.

The rearrangement joins TRBV7-8 to TRBJ2-3, with TRBD1 matching 11 bases. V shed 6 bases, J shed 5 bases, and the junction held 13 bases outside the gene matches. The germline CDR1 and CDR2 sequences are SGHVS and FQNEAQ. This CDR3 comprises 17 residues. DNA of the CDR3: TGTGCCAGCAGGAGGGCGCGGACAGGGGGCATGAAAGATACGCAGTATTTT. It encodes CASRRARTGGMKDTQYF.

The chain combines TRBV6-5 with TRBJ1-1, with 9 nucleotides matching TRBD1. This CDR3 comprises 14 residues. In germline, CDR1 is MNHEY, CDR2 SVGAGI. V lost 0 bases, J lost 10 bases, and 6 bases stayed unmatched. CDR3 DNA sequence: TGTGCCAGCAGTTACTCGGGGACAGGGATTCGAGCTTTCTTT. It codes for CASSYSGTGIRAFF.

This clone was detected once. V gene TRBV23-1 combines with J gene TRBJ2-3, with 12 nucleotides matching TRBD1. TRBV23-1 is annotated as an ORF whose role is uncertain. The V gene end was trimmed by 2 bases and the J gene end by 6 bases; junction bases not matched to a gene: 9. The CDR3 loop spans 17 amino acids. CDR3 coding DNA: TGCGCCAGCAGTCAAAGTGTGGGACAGGGGGCTAGGGATACGCAGTATTTT. Residues: CASSQSVGQGARDTQYF.

V usage is TRBV4-1 and J usage is TRBJ2-3, with 9 positions matching TRBD2. The CDR3 consists of 15 residues. CDR1 is MGHRA, CDR2 YSYEKL, per germline. V lost 4 bases to trimming and J lost 3 bases; unmatched junction nucleotides: 5. Here the CDR3 DNA reads TGCGCCAGCAGCCTTAGCGGGAGATTAACAGATACGCAGTATTTT. Amino acids: CASSLSGRLTDTQYF.

The chain has TRBV9 and TRBJ2-6; 11 nucleotides agree with TRBD1. The CDR3 covers 16 residues. CDR1 and CDR2 from the germline V gene are SGDLS and YYNGEE. With V trimmed by 3 bases and J by 4 bases, 3 bases remained unmatched. CDR3 sequence: CASSAGQGAGANVLTF. CDR3 DNA: TGTGCCAGCAGCGCAGGACAGGGGGCCGGGGCCAACGTCCTGACTTTC.

This clone was counted a few times. The CDR3 DNA reads as TGCAGCGTTGGGTCTTGGACAGGGACAGTACATTACAATGAGCAGTTCTTC. Its protein is CSVGSWTGTVHYNEQFF. The chain joins TRBV29-1 to TRBJ2-1; 8 bases are shared with TRBD1. The CDR3 has 17 amino acids. With 4 bases clipped from V and 4 bases from J, the junction kept 15 bases outside the gene matches. Germline CDR1 reads SQVTM; CDR2 reads ANQGSEA.